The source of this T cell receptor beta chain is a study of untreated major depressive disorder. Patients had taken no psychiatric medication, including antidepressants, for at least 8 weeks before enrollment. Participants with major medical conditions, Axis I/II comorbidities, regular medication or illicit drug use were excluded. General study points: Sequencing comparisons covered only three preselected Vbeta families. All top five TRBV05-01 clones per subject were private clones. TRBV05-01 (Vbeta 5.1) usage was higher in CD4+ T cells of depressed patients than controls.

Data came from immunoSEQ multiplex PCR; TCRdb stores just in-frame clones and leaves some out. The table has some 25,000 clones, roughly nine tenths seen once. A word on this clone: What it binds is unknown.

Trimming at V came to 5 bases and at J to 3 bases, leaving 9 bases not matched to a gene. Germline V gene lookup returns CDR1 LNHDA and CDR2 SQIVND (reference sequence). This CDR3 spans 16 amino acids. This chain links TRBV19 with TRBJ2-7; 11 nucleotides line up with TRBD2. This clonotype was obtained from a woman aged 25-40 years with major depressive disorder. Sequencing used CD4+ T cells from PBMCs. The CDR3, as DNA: TGTGCCAGTAGTGCGGCTAGCGGGGGGCCTTTCTACGAGCAGTACTTC. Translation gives CASSAASGGPFYEQYF.